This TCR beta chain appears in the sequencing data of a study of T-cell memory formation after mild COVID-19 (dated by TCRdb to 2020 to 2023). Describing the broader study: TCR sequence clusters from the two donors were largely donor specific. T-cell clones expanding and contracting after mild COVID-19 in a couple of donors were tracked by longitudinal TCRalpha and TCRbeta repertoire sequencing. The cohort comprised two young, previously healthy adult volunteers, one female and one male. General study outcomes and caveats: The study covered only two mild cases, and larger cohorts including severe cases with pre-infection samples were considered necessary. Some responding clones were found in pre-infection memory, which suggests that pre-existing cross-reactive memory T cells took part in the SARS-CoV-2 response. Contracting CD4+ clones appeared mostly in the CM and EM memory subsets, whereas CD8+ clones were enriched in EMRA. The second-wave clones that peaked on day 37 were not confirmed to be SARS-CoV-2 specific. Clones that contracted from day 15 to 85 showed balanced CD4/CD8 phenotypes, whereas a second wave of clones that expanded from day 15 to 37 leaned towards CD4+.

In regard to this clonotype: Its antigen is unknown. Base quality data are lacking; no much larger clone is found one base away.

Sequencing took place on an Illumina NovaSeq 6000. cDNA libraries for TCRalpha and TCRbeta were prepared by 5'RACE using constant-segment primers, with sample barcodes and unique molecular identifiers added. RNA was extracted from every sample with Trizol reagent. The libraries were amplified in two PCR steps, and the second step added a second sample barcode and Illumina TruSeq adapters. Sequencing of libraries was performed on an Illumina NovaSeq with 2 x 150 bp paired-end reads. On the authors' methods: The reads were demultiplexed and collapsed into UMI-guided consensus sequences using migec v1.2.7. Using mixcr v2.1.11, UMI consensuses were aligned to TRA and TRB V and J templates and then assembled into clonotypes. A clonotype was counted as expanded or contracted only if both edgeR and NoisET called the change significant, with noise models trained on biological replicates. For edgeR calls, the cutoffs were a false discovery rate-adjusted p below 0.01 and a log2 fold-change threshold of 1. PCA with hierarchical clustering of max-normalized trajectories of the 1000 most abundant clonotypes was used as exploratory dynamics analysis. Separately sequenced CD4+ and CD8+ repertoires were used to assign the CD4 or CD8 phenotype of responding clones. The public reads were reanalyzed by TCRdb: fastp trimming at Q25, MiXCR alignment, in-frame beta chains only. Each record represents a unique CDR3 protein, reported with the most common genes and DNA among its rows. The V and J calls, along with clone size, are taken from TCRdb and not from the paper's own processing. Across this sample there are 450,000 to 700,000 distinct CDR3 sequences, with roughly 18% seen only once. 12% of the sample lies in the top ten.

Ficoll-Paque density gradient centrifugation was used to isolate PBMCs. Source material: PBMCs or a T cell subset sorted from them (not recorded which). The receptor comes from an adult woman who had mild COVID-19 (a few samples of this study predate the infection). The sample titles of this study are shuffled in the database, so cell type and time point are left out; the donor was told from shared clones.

The DNA sequence follows: TGTGCCAGCAGCGCGCTGGGGGACAACACCGGGGAGCTGTTTTTT. Its protein is CASSALGDNTGELFF. The sequence joins TRBV11-2 to TRBJ2-2; the D region is possibly TRBD1 or TRBD2, each matching across 5 bases. Including cysteine and phenylalanine, the CDR3 has 15 amino acids. Only the CDR3 DNA is retained, 45 bases long and in frame from the first base. CDR1 and CDR2 (SGHAT, FQNNGV) derive from the germline V gene. V and J are truncated by 5 bases and 2 bases respectively, leaving an intervening sequence of 12 bases.